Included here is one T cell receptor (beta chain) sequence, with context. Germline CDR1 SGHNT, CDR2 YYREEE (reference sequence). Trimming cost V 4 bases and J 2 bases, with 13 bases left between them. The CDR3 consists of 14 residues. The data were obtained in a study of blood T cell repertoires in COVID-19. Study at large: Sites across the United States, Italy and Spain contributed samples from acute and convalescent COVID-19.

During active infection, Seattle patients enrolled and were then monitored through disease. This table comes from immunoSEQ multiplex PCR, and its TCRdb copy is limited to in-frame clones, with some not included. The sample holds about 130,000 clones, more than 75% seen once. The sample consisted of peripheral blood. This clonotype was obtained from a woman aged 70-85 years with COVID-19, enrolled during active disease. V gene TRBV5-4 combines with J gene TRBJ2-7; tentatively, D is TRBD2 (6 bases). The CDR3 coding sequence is TGTGCCAGCAGCCCGGGACGGGGGACCTACGAGCAGTACTTC. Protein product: CASSPGRGTYEQYF.